This T cell receptor beta chain is from a study of T-cell reconstitution after alpha-beta-depleted transplantation in children. Notes on the study in general: Diversity of TCRbeta at day 60 was high in some patients, arising from surviving recipient T cells and thymic progenitors. The origin of alpha-beta T cells about two months after transplant was reportedly several hundred expanded graft clones.

This clonotype was counted between two and nine times. What it recognizes is unknown. TCRbeta library preparation incorporated unique molecular identifiers. TCRdb passed the PCR reads through MiXCR, listing each CDR3 protein once. The sample shows 200,000 to 250,000 distinct CDR3 sequences, about 24% of them seen only once. Germline loops: CDR1 SGHVS, CDR2 FQNEAQ. This CDR3 has 17 residues. Deletions cut 0 bases from V and 0 bases from J, with 12 bases between. The TCR was taken from a female patient between 2 and 10 years old who had a stem cell transplant for congenital amegakaryocytic thrombocytopenia, so the T cells may come from the graft donor. The V and J genes are TRBV7-8 and TRBJ1-3; D unclear. The starting material was PBMCs, mostly from graft donor cells, obtained 360 days after TCRalphabeta/CD19-depleted stem cell transplant. CDR3 DNA sequence: TGTGCCAGCAGCTTAGCCATTCGTGCGTTCTCTGGAAACACCATATATTTT. It specifies CASSLAIRAFSGNTIYF.